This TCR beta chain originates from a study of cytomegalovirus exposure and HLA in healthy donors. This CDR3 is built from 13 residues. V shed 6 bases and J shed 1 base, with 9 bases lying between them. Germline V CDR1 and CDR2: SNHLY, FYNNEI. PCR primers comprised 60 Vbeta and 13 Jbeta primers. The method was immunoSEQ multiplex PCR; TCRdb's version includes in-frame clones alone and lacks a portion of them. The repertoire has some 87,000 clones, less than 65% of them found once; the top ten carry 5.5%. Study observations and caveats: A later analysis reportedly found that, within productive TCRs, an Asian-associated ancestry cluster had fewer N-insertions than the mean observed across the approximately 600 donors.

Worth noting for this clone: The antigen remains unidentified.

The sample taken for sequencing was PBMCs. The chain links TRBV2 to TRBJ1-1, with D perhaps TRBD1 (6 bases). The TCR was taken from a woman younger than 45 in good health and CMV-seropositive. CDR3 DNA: TGTGCCAGCAGGATACAGGGGAACACTGAAGCTTTCTTT. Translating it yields CASRIQGNTEAFF.